This paragraph covers one TCR beta chain sequence. What it recognizes is unknown. Donors counted as nominally healthy when sampled, yet unrecorded immune exposures were likely. These data originate in a study of cytomegalovirus exposure and HLA in healthy donors. Study results and caveats: CMV serostatus was the sole immune exposure information available. The authors later found TCR association rates varying by HLA locus, with DRB1 most and HLA-C fewest.

Use of 60 Vbeta and 13 Jbeta primers characterized the PCR. Libraries were prepared by immunoSEQ multiplex PCR; TCRdb keeps only in-frame clonotypes and omits some of them. The sample has 150,000 or so clones, 65% to 80% seen once. The germline CDR1 and CDR2 sequences are SNHLY and FYNNEI. The CDR3 loop spans 16 amino acids. V lost 2 bases, J lost 4 bases, and 9 bases stayed unmatched. This TCR was recovered from a female donor in good health and CMV-seronegative. The material sequenced was PBMCs. The chain couples TRBV2 to TRBJ2-3; 7 bases line up with TRBD1. In nucleotides, the CDR3 is TGTGCCAGCAGTGAAAGGGGGCCTAAAGTGGCAGATACGCAGTATTTT. Translating it yields CASSERGPKVADTQYF.